The 28 T cell receptor beta chains below come from one sample, sequenced in a study of T cells after posttransplantation cyclophosphamide. Cells defined as naive were viable CD3+CD4+ or CD3+CD8+ and CCR7+CD45RA+CD45RO-CD95-CD27+CD28+. Clones were sequenced by immunoSEQ multiplex PCR, and TCRdb holds only the in-frame ones, with some missing. The sample carries roughly 30,000 clones, about nine tenths recorded once. The specimen sequenced was naive CD4+ T cells sorted from PBMCs. Receptor source: a woman aged 60 to 75 in good health, CMV-negative, and a related stem cell transplant donor.

This chain links TRBV7-2 with TRBJ2-3; TRBD2 agrees at 9 bases. Germline V gene sequence: CDR1 SGHTA, CDR2 FQGNSA. This CDR3 has 14 amino acids. Unmatched junction bases numbered 9, after V lost 6 bases and J lost 8 bases. CDR3: CASRTEPTSGTQYF. Here the CDR3 DNA reads TGTGCCAGCAGGACTGAGCCGACTAGCGGTACGCAGTATTTT.

The chain combines TRBV7-9 with TRBJ2-3; 8 nucleotides line up with TRBD2. V lost 5 bases, J lost 4 bases, and 8 bases stayed unmatched. This CDR3 is built from 15 residues. Per the germline V gene, CDR1 is SEHNR and CDR2 is FQNEAQ (reference sequence). The CDR3 region is CASSTLGTRADTQYF. CDR3 DNA: TGTGCCAGCAGCACGCTCGGGACTAGAGCAGATACGCAGTATTTT.

J is TRBJ2-7 and V is TRBV19, with 8 bases that match TRBD2. V lost 1 base to trimming and J lost 6 bases; unmatched junction nucleotides: 5. The CDR3 runs 14 residues. Germline CDR1 reads LNHDA; CDR2 reads SQIVND (reference sequence). The CDR3 sequence is CASSIAGGPVEQYF. The CDR3 region has the DNA TGTGCCAGTAGTATAGCGGGAGGGCCGGTCGAGCAGTACTTC. The complete variable domain, with remaining parts taken from reference TRBV19 and TRBJ2-7, reads DGGITQSPKYLFRKEGQNVTLSCEQNLNHDAMYWYRQDPGQGLRLIYYSQIVNDFQKGDIAEGYSVSREKKESFPLTVTSAQKNPTAFYLCASSIAGGPVEQYFGPGTRLTVT.

The chain recombines TRBV7-2 with TRBJ2-3; 8 nucleotides match TRBD2. The CDR3 is 16 residues long. Germline CDR1 reads SGHTA; CDR2 reads FQGNSA. Germline trimming cut 5 bases from V and 3 bases from J; bases unmatched to any gene: 10. CDR3 loop: CASSPGGAGVTDTQYF. The CDR3 DNA is TGTGCCAGCAGCCCCGGGGGGGCGGGAGTAACAGATACGCAGTATTTT.

The rearrangement joins TRBV5-6 to TRBJ2-7; TRBD1 matches at 9 bases. J was trimmed by 6 bases and V by 6 bases; bases with no gene match: 16. The germline gives CDR1 SGHDT, CDR2 YYEEEE. CDR3 length equals 16 residues. The CDR3 loop is CASITGTGKGLREQYF. The CDR3 DNA reads as TGTGCCAGCATTACTGGGACAGGGAAAGGACTACGCGAGCAGTACTTC.

Points on this clone: This sample includes further DNA sequences coding for the same CDR3. The V gene is TRBV5-6, the J gene TRBJ2-3, with TRBD1 matching 7 bases. CDR1 is SGHDT and CDR2 is YYEEEE in the germline V gene. There are 14 residues in the CDR3. With 4 bases clipped from V and 5 bases from J, the junction kept 7 bases outside the gene matches. The CDR3 reads CASSPRTGGDTQYF. The CDR3 region has the DNA TGTGCCAGCAGCCCTCGGACAGGCGGAGATACGCAGTATTTT.

J is TRBJ2-1 and V is TRBV6-1; 14 bases are a match to TRBD2. V trimming: 7 bases; J trimming: 13 bases; junction bases outside the gene matches: 9. Germline loops: CDR1 MNHNS, CDR2 SASEGT. CDR3 length equals 14 residues. The DNA of the CDR3 is TGTGCCAGCATTCCCGGGACTAGCGGGGGAACTCAGTTCTTC. Protein sequence: CASIPGTSGGTQFF.

This chain uses TRBV6-5 with TRBJ2-3; 11 nucleotides agree with TRBD2. Germline-derived CDR1 and CDR2 are MNHEY and SVGAGI. V lost 6 bases, J lost 5 bases, and 7 bases stayed unmatched. This CDR3 spans 15 amino acids. CDR3 sequence (DNA): TGTGCCAGCAGGTCTCTAGCGGGAGGAGGAGATACGCAGTATTTT. Its protein is CASRSLAGGGDTQYF.

CDR3 loop: CASSQDASGTYEQYF. The CDR3 DNA is TGTGCCAGCAGCCAAGATGCTAGCGGTACCTACGAGCAGTACTTC. This rearrangement joins TRBV4-2 to TRBJ2-7, with 7 bases aligning to TRBD2. Germline CDR1 and CDR2: LGHNA and YNFKEQ. Germline trimming cut 0 bases from V and 2 bases from J; bases unmatched to any gene: 4. The CDR3 runs to 15 residues.

This sequence joins TRBV28 and TRBJ2-5; tentative D call: TRBD2 (6 bases). CDR3 size: 14 residues. The V gene lost 3 bases and the J gene lost 2 bases, with 10 bases spanning the gap. CDR1 is MDHEN, CDR2 SYDVKM, per germline. The CDR3 loop is CASSFWAGQETQYF. For the CDR3, the DNA is TGTGCCAGCAGTTTTTGGGCGGGGCAAGAGACCCAGTACTTC. Filled out from reference TRBV28 and TRBJ2-5, the complete variable domain reads DVKVTQSSRYLVKRTGEKVFLECVQDMDHENMFWYRQDPGLGLRLIYFSYDVKMKEKGDIPEGYSVSREKKERFSLILESASTNQTSMYLCASSFWAGQETQYFGPGTRLLVL.

The chain has TRBV19 and TRBJ1-5, with D possibly TRBD1 on 5 matching bases. Trimming took off 10 bases at V and 0 bases at J, with 19 bases between the two ends. The germline gives CDR1 LNHDA, CDR2 SQIVND (reference sequence). The CDR3 contains 16 residues. DNA for the CDR3: TGTGCCACCGGCGGGGCCGGGACCTATAGCAATCAGCCCCAGCATTTT. Encoded protein: CATGGAGTYSNQPQHF.

The chain uses TRBV2 and TRBJ2-7; weak D call: TRBD1 (6 bases). The V and J ends lost 4 bases and 2 bases respectively, with 6 bases between them. CDR3 length: 12 residues. CDR1 and CDR2 (germline): SNHLY, FYNNEI. The CDR3 DNA reads TGTGCCAGCAGTGGACAGGCCTACGAGCAGTACTTC. It yields the protein CASSGQAYEQYF.

This chain joins TRBV19 and TRBJ2-7; 7 bases align to TRBD2. Germline V CDR1 and CDR2: LNHDA, SQIVND (reference sequence). The CDR3 spans 15 residues. Losses at the gene ends were 4 bases for V and 0 bases for J; bases not matched to a gene: 6. This chain's CDR3 is CASSRGGVNSYEQYF. CDR3 nucleotide sequence: TGTGCCAGTAGTAGGGGGGGGGTCAACTCCTACGAGCAGTACTTC.

This clone has just a few counts. V usage is TRBV28 and J usage is TRBJ1-4; D unresolved. The CDR3 loop spans 10 amino acids. Germline V gene data show CDR1 as MDHEN and CDR2 as SYDVKM. V was cut by 1 base and J by 17 bases, with 8 bases left in between. DNA for the CDR3: TGTGCCAGCAGTTTATCGCGGGGATTTTTT. Protein sequence: CASSLSRGFF.

This clone occurred once. The chain is built from TRBV15 and TRBJ2-3, with 8 bases matching TRBD2. Germline V gene data show CDR1 as LNHNV and CDR2 as YYDKDF (reference sequence). J was trimmed by 5 bases and V by 1 base; bases with no gene match: 8. This CDR3 contains 16 residues. This CDR3 is CATSRASGSRLDTQYF. The CDR3 DNA reads TGTGCCACCAGCAGAGCCAGCGGGAGTAGGTTAGATACGCAGTATTTT.

V and J are TRBV9 and TRBJ2-5, with TRBD1 identical over 7 bases. The J segment lost 5 bases and the V segment lost 4 bases, leaving 17 bases of the junction unmatched. This CDR3 has 17 amino acids. The germline V gene has CDR1 SGDLS and CDR2 YYNGEE. The CDR3 nucleotides are TGTGCCAGCAGCCCCCCGACAGGGCAGGGCGGTCGGGAGACCCAGTACTTC. As protein: CASSPPTGQGGRETQYF.

The chain carries TRBV7-2 and TRBJ2-3; 11 bases align to TRBD2. Trimming took 5 bases from V and 6 from J; bases not matched to a gene: 10. The germline CDR1 and CDR2 sequences are SGHTA and FQGNSA. The CDR3 covers 16 residues. The CDR3 reads CASSEGLAEGLDTQYF. The CDR3, as DNA: TGTGCCAGCAGCGAGGGACTAGCGGAGGGCCTGGATACGCAGTATTTT.

The CDR3, as DNA: TGTGCCATCCTTCGACGGAGCCACCAAGAGACCCAGTACTTC. Its protein product is CAILRRSHQETQYF. The chain uses TRBV27 and TRBJ2-5; no clear D. The CDR3 loop spans 14 amino acids. Trimming took 10 bases from V and 0 from J, leaving 15 bases between them. Per germline, CDR1 MNHEY and CDR2 SMNVEV (reference sequence).

This clone has just a few counts. The chain links TRBV6-6 to TRBJ2-1; TRBD2 is a possible D gene (5 bases). The germline V gene encodes CDR1 MNHNY and CDR2 SVGAGI (reference sequence). Trimming shortened V by 2 bases and J by 4 bases, and 6 bases separated the two germline ends. The CDR3 has 13 amino acids. CDR3 in amino acids: CASSYKRYNEQFF. For the CDR3, the DNA is TGTGCCAGCAGTTACAAGCGGTACAATGAGCAGTTCTTC.

As regards this clone: The junction shows a germline mismatch at one end, possibly a read error. The chain has TRBV7-2 and TRBJ2-1, with 14 bases fitting TRBD2. The CDR3 has 16 amino acids. Germline V gives CDR1 SGHTA, CDR2 FQGNSA. The CDR3 bases are TGTGCCAGCAGGTCGACTAGCGGGGGGGCCTACGATGAGCAGTTCTTC. Translating gives CASRSTSGGAYDEQFF.

V and J are TRBV7-2 and TRBJ2-7; D is perhaps TRBD2 (6 bases). Germline V CDR1 and CDR2: SGHTA, FQGNSA. Trimming left V 5 bases short and J 4 bases short, with 15 bases between. The CDR3 loop spans 14 amino acids. The CDR3 DNA follows: TGTGCCAGCAGCGTCACTGGGACTTTTTACGAGCAGTACTTC. Amino acid sequence: CASSVTGTFYEQYF.

This sequence joins TRBV11-3 and TRBJ2-1; TRBD1 matches 8 bases. With 5 bases clipped from V and 8 bases from J, the junction kept 8 bases outside the gene matches. CDR1 and CDR2 from the germline V gene are SGHNT and YENEEA. The CDR3 is 14 amino acids. The CDR3 loop is CASSQRTGFDEQFF. The DNA for the CDR3 is TGTGCCAGCAGCCAACGGACAGGGTTCGATGAGCAGTTCTTC. Supplemented by reference TRBV11-3 and TRBJ2-1, the full variable domain reads EAGVVQSPRYKIIEKKQPVAFWCNPISGHNTLYWYLQNLGQGPELLIRYENEEAVDDSQLPKDRFSAERLKGVDSTLKIQPAELGDSAVYLCASSQRTGFDEQFFGPGTRLTVL.

The CDR3 DNA reads as TGTGCCAGCAGTGACAACAATCAGCCCCAGCATTTT. This codes for CASSDNNQPQHF. This sequence joins TRBV11-2 and TRBJ1-5; no clear D gene. Trimming left V 6 bases short and J 3 bases short, with 6 bases between. CDR3 length: 12 amino acids. The germline gives CDR1 SGHAT, CDR2 FQNNGV.

The V and J genes are TRBV30 and TRBJ2-7; D possibly corresponds to TRBD2 (7 bases). Germline lookup yields CDR1 GTSNPN and CDR2 SVGIG (reference sequence). V was trimmed by 3 bases and J by 2 bases, leaving 17 bases between them. The CDR3 contains 15 residues. CDR3 sequence (DNA): TGTGCCTGGAGCCTCCTAGGGGGGGATCCCTACGAGCAGTACTTC. Translation gives CAWSLLGGDPYEQYF.

The V gene is TRBV7-8, the J gene TRBJ1-2; TRBD1 aligns across 8 bases. The CDR3 loop spans 14 amino acids. J lost 4 bases, V lost 3 bases, and 4 bases had no gene match. The germline V gene encodes CDR1 SGHVS and CDR2 FQNEAQ. CDR3 bases: TGTGCCAGCAGCTTTCCTACAGGGGGCTATGGCTACACCTTC. Amino acids: CASSFPTGGYGYTF.

J is TRBJ2-7 and V is TRBV28; 8 positions match TRBD1. Germline V gene sequence: CDR1 MDHEN, CDR2 SYDVKM. J lost 2 bases, V lost 8 bases, and 2 bases had no gene match. CDR3 size: 12 residues. DNA of the CDR3: TGTGCCAGCCGGACAGGGCCCTACGAGCAGTACTTC. Translating gives CASRTGPYEQYF.

The chain has TRBV15 and TRBJ2-1, with 9 bases aligning to TRBD2. This CDR3 is 16 amino acids long. Germline lookup yields CDR1 LNHNV and CDR2 YYDKDF (reference sequence). The J segment lost 10 bases and the V segment lost 1 base, leaving 11 bases of the junction unmatched. The CDR3 DNA is TGTGCCACCAGCAGAGTCCTAGCGGGGATAAAGTGGGAGCAGTTCTTC. Translation gives CATSRVLAGIKWEQFF.

The V call is TRBV5-1, the J call TRBJ2-5; 10 positions match TRBD2. Germline V gene sequence: CDR1 SGHRS, CDR2 YFSETQ. With 0 bases clipped from V and 5 bases from J, the junction kept 4 bases outside the gene matches. The CDR3 is 15 amino acids. The CDR3: CASSLAASGGETQYF. In nucleotides, the CDR3 is TGCGCCAGCAGCTTGGCCGCTAGCGGGGGTGAGACCCAGTACTTC.